This TCR beta chain was sequenced in a study of T cell responses to AZD1222 COVID-19 vaccine. Using immunoSEQ multiplex PCR, the repertoire was profiled, and TCRdb retains in-frame clones only, with some absent. The sample has 110,000 to 150,000 clones; approximately 92% are singletons. The sample here was peripheral blood, taken on day 0 of AZD1222 vaccination. This clonotype was sampled from an adult in good health.

The CDR3 DNA follows: TGTGCCAGCAGTTTCGACTCGCACACAGATACGCAGTATTTT. Its protein product is CASSFDSHTDTQYF. V usage is TRBV28 and J usage is TRBJ2-3; no firm D call. Trimming removed 3 bases from V and 2 bases from J, with 9 bases in between. Germline CDR1 is MDHEN and CDR2 is SYDVKM. The CDR3 totals 14 residues.